This T cell receptor beta chain was obtained from a study of OX40 agonist ivuxolimab in advanced cancers. Study information: Patients were dosed intravenously with ivuxolimab at 0.01 to 10 mg/kg every 2 weeks. Partial responses were observed in three patients, of whom one had hepatocellular carcinoma and two had cutaneous melanoma. Notes on the study in general: Within 6 weeks, CD4+ and CD8+ blood T cells expanded clonally at 0.1 to 3.0 mg/kg.

To note about this clone: No antigen is known for it.

The study sampled blood at baseline, cycle 4 day 1, and cycle 7 day 1. Trimming left V 0 bases short and J 0 bases short, with 12 bases between. This CDR3 is 16 amino acids long. Germline-derived CDR1 and CDR2 are LGHNA and YSLEER. The assay was immunoSEQ multiplex PCR, and TCRdb's table has in-frame clones only and misses some. The sample has 45,000 to 50,000 clones, around 90% seen once; the top ten hold roughly 6%. This chain uses TRBV4-3 with TRBJ2-7; perhaps TRBD1 as D (5 bases). Sequences were derived from CD4+ or CD8+ T cells sorted from blood, sampled in a trial of the OX40 agonist ivuxolimab. This clonotype originated in an adult with an advanced solid tumor such as melanoma, head and neck, liver or kidney cancer. DNA of the CDR3: TGCGCCAGCAGCCAAGAGGTCCCAGGGATCTCCTACGAGCAGTACTTC. Translating gives CASSQEVPGISYEQYF.